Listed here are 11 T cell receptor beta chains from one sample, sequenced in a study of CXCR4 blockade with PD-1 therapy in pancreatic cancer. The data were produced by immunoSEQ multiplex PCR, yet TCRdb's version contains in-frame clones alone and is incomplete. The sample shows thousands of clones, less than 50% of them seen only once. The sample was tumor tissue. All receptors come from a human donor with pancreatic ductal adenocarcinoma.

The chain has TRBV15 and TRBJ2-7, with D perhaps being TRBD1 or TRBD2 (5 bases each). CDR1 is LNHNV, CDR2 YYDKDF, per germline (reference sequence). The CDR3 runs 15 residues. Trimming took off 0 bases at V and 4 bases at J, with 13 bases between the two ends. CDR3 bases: TGTGCCACCAGCAGAGATGGGGACCCACGTTACGAGCAGTACTTC. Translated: CATSRDGDPRYEQYF.

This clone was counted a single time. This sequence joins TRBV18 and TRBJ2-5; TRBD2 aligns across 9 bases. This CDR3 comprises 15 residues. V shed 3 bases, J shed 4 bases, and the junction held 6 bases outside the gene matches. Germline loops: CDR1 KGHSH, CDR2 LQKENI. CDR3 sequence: CASSPSGGPSETQYF. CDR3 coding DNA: TGTGCCAGCTCACCGAGCGGGGGGCCCTCAGAGACCCAGTACTTC.

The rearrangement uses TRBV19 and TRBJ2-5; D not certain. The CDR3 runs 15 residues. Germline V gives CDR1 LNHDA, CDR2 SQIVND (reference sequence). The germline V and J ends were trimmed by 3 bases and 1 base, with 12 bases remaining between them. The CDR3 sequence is CASSIATHVQETQYF. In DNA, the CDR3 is TGTGCCAGTAGTATCGCTACGCACGTCCAAGAGACCCAGTACTTC. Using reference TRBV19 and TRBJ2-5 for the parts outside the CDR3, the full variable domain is DGGITQSPKYLFRKEGQNVTLSCEQNLNHDAMYWYRQDPGQGLRLIYYSQIVNDFQKGDIAEGYSVSREKKESFPLTVTSAQKNPTAFYLCASSIATHVQETQYFGPGTRLLVL.

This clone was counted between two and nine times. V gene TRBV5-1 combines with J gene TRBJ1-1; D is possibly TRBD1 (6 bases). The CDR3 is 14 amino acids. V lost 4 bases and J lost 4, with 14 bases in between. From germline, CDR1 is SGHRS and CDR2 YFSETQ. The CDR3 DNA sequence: TGCGCCAGCAGCCGGGACAACGGGGGCACTGAAGCTTTCTTT. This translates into CASSRDNGGTEAFF. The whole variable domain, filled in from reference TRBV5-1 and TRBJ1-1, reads KAGVTQTPRYLIKTRGQQVTLSCSPISGHRSVSWYQQTPGQGLQFLFEYFSETQRNKGNFPGRFSGRQFSNSRSEMNVSTLELGDSALYLCASSRDNGGTEAFFGQGTRLTVV.

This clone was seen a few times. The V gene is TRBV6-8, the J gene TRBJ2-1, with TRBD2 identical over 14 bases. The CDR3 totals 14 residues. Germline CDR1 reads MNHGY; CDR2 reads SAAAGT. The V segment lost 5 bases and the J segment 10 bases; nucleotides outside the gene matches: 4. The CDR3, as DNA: TGTGCCAGCAGTGGACTAGCGGGGGGTAAGGAGCAGTTCTTC. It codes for CASSGLAGGKEQFF.

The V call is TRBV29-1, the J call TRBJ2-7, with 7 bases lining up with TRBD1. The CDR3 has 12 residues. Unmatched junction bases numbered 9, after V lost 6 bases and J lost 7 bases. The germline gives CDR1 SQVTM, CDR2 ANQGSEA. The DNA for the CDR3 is TGCAGCGTCGGACAGGACCTGAGGGAGCAGTACTTC. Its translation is CSVGQDLREQYF.

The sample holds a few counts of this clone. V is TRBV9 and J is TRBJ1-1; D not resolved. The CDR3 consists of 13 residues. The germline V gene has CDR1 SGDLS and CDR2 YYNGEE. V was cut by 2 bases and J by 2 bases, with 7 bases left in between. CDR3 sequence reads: CASSVQINTEAFF. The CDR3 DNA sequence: TGTGCCAGCAGCGTCCAAATTAACACTGAAGCTTTCTTT.

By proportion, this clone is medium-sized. In DNA, the CDR3 is TGTGCCAGCAGCGTAGGGGGGGAAAATTCACCCCTCCACTTT. It translates to CASSVGGENSPLHF. V usage is TRBV9 and J usage is TRBJ1-6, with D perhaps matching TRBD1 (5 bases). Germline CDR1 SGDLS, CDR2 YYNGEE. This CDR3 is 14 amino acids long. Trimming stripped 0 bases from V and 7 bases from J, with 8 bases between.

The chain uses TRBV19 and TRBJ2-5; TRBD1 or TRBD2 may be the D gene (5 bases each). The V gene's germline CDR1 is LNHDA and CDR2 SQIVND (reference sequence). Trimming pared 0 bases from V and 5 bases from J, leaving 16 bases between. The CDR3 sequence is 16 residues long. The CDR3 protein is CASSIDFDGWGETQYF. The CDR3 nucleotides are TGTGCCAGTAGTATAGATTTTGACGGCTGGGGGGAGACCCAGTACTTC.

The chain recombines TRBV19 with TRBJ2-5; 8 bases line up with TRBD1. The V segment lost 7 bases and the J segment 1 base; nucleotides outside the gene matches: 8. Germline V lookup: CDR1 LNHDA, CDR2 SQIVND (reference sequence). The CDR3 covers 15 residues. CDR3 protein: CASTIGTGIQETQYF. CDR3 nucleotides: TGTGCCAGTACCATCGGGACAGGAATCCAAGAGACCCAGTACTTC.

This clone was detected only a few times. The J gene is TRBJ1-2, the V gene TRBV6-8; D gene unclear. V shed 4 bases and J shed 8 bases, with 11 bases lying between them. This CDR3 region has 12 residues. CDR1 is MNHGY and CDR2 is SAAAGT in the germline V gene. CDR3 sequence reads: CASSSGPPGYTF. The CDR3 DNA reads TGTGCCAGCAGTTCAGGACCCCCGGGCTACACCTTC.